The 13 T cell receptor beta chains below were found in one sample sequenced in a study of shared clonotypes between healthy human individuals. Sequencing was performed with immunoSEQ multiplex PCR; in TCRdb, only in-frame clones are kept and a portion is missing. The sample holds about 1.1 million clones, about 72% seen once. Sequenced material: memory CD4+ T cells from PBMCs. Subset given: CD45RA-negative fraction. The receptor source for this set is a man younger than 35 in good health. Some clones in this sample may be carry-over from other donors' samples.

This clone was picked up one time. The genes are TRBV5-5 and TRBJ1-1; D is perhaps TRBD1 (6 bases). The CDR3 has 13 residues. Trimming stripped 4 bases from V and 3 bases from J, with 10 bases between. The V gene's germline CDR1 is SGHKS and CDR2 YYEKEE (reference sequence). The CDR3 sequence is CASSRDIHTEAFF. The CDR3 DNA reads as TGTGCCAGCAGCCGGGACATTCACACTGAAGCTTTCTTT.

The sample holds one count of this clone. The chain links TRBV5-1 to TRBJ2-1; 9 positions agree with TRBD2. Trimming removed 6 bases from V and 0 bases from J; junction bases left unmatched: 7. The CDR3 has 16 amino acids. The germline gives CDR1 SGHRS, CDR2 YFSETQ. The CDR3 DNA reads as TGCGCCAGCAAAGGACTAGCGCAGAGCTCCTACAATGAGCAGTTCTTC. Its protein is CASKGLAQSSYNEQFF.

CDR3: CASSYRPGFGTEAFF. CDR3 nucleotides: TGTGCCAGCAGTTACCGACCAGGATTTGGCACTGAAGCTTTCTTT. The chain has TRBV27 and TRBJ1-1; D gene unclear. This CDR3 comprises 15 residues. V lost 4 bases to trimming and J lost 4 bases, with 16 bases between them. The germline CDR1 and CDR2 sequences are MNHEY and SMNVEV (reference sequence).

The chain combines TRBV10-3 with TRBJ1-2; D may be TRBD1 (5 bases). V was cut by 4 bases and J by 5 bases, with 8 bases left in between. The germline V gene has CDR1 ENHRY and CDR2 SYGVKD. The CDR3 loop spans 12 amino acids. The CDR3 protein is CAISGGSYGYTF. DNA of the CDR3: TGTGCCATCAGTGGGGGGTCGTATGGCTACACCTTC.

A word on this clone: The same CDR3 can be traced to other DNA sequences in this sample. The chain recombines TRBV2 with TRBJ2-5; D gene uncertain. Germline V gene data show CDR1 as SNHLY and CDR2 as FYNNEI. The CDR3 covers 11 residues. V was shortened by 5 bases and J by 1 base, with 2 bases between the two germline ends. CDR3 nucleotides: TGTGCCAGCAGTTTCCAAGAGACCCAGTACTTC. This sequence encodes CASSFQETQYF.

This clone turned up a few times. The chain is built from TRBV4-2 and TRBJ1-2; D gene unclear. The V and J ends lost 1 base and 5 bases respectively, with 14 bases between them. The length of the CDR3 is 15 residues. The germline gives CDR1 LGHNA, CDR2 YNFKEQ. CDR3 protein: CASSQAGGLGYGYTF. The CDR3 DNA follows: TGTGCCAGCAGCCAAGCGGGAGGGCTAGGGTATGGCTACACCTTC.

Of note for this clone: This sample includes further DNA sequences coding for the same CDR3. This chain links TRBV7-9 with TRBJ2-7, with D tentatively TRBD1 or TRBD2 (5 bases each). CDR3 length: 15 amino acids. Germline CDR1 SEHNR, CDR2 FQNEAQ (reference sequence). Trimming pared 1 base from V and 0 bases from J, leaving 10 bases between. CDR3 sequence: CASSLGSGSSYEQYF. CDR3 nucleotides: TGTGCCAGCAGCTTAGGTTCAGGGAGCTCCTACGAGCAGTACTTC.

The chain employs TRBV5-1 and TRBJ1-4, with 10 bases matching TRBD1. V lost 0 bases to trimming and J lost 0 bases; unmatched junction nucleotides: 5. Per germline, CDR1 SGHRS and CDR2 YFSETQ. The CDR3 runs to 18 residues. In nucleotides, the CDR3 is TGCGCCAGCAGCTTGGGGGAGACAGGGGGCGCAACTAATGAAAAACTGTTTTTT. Translating it yields CASSLGETGGATNEKLFF. The variable domain in full, with the rest retrieved from reference TRBV5-1 and TRBJ1-4, is KAGVTQTPRYLIKTRGQQVTLSCSPISGHRSVSWYQQTPGQGLQFLFEYFSETQRNKGNFPGRFSGRQFSNSRSEMNVSTLELGDSALYLCASSLGETGGATNEKLFFGSGTQLSVL.

This clone appeared a single time. This chain uses TRBV5-1 with TRBJ2-3; D gene ambiguous. The length of the CDR3 is 14 residues. Germline lookup yields CDR1 SGHRS and CDR2 YFSETQ. V gave up 3 bases and J gave up 0 bases, with 8 bases separating them. CDR3 loop: CASSSEGSTDTQYF. Here the CDR3 DNA reads TGCGCCAGCAGCTCCGAAGGAAGCACAGATACGCAGTATTTT.

The V call is TRBV9, the J call TRBJ2-2; D not resolved. The CDR3 is made up of 14 amino acids. The V end lost 0 bases, the J end lost 4 bases, and 7 bases lay between the germline ends. Germline loops: CDR1 SGDLS, CDR2 YYNGEE. The CDR3 DNA follows: TGTGCCAGCAGCGTAGCTCTGGGCACCGGGGAGCTGTTTTTT. Its protein product is CASSVALGTGELFF.

The V gene is TRBV6-5, the J gene TRBJ2-3; TRBD2 is a possible D gene (5 bases). V dropped 6 bases and J dropped 0 bases, with 13 bases sitting between them. Germline-derived CDR1 and CDR2 are MNHEY and SVGAGI. The CDR3 loop spans 15 amino acids. CDR3 region: CASRSSGASTDTQYF. The CDR3 region has the DNA TGTGCCAGCAGATCGAGCGGAGCTAGCACAGATACGCAGTATTTT.

Points on this clone: Given a much more abundant clone one base away, this may be a read error. Other nucleotide sequences from this sample produce the same CDR3. J is TRBJ2-3 and V is TRBV7-6; 12 nucleotides align to TRBD2. After removal of 1 base from V and 2 bases from J, the junction contained 1 base not matched to a gene. The length of the CDR3 is 16 residues. The germline gives CDR1 SGHVS, CDR2 FNYEAQ. CDR3 loop: CASSLGLAGATDTQYF. The CDR3 DNA reads as TGTGCCAGCAGCTTAGGACTAGCGGGAGCCACAGATACGCAGTATTTT. Supplemented by reference TRBV7-6 and TRBJ2-3, the full variable domain reads GAGVSQSPRYKVTKRGQDVALRCDPISGHVSLYWYRQALGQGPEFLTYFNYEAQQDKSGLPNDRFSAERPEGSISTLTIQRTEQRDSAMYRCASSLGLAGATDTQYFGPGTRLTVL.

The chain has TRBV14 and TRBJ2-1; D ambiguous. Germline V CDR1 and CDR2: SGHDN, FVKESK. The CDR3 loop spans 14 amino acids. V lost 0 bases and J lost 5, with 8 bases in between. CDR3 sequence (DNA): TGTGCCAGCAGCCAAGATCGAGCTGACAATGAGCAGTTCTTC. Translated: CASSQDRADNEQFF. The full variable domain, in which reference TRBV14 and TRBJ2-1 provide the parts outside the CDR3, is EAGVTQFPSHSVIEKGQTVTLRCDPISGHDNLYWYRRVMGKEIKFLLHFVKESKQDESGMPNNRFLAERTGGTYSTLKVQPAELEDSGVYFCASSQDRADNEQFFGPGTRLTVL.